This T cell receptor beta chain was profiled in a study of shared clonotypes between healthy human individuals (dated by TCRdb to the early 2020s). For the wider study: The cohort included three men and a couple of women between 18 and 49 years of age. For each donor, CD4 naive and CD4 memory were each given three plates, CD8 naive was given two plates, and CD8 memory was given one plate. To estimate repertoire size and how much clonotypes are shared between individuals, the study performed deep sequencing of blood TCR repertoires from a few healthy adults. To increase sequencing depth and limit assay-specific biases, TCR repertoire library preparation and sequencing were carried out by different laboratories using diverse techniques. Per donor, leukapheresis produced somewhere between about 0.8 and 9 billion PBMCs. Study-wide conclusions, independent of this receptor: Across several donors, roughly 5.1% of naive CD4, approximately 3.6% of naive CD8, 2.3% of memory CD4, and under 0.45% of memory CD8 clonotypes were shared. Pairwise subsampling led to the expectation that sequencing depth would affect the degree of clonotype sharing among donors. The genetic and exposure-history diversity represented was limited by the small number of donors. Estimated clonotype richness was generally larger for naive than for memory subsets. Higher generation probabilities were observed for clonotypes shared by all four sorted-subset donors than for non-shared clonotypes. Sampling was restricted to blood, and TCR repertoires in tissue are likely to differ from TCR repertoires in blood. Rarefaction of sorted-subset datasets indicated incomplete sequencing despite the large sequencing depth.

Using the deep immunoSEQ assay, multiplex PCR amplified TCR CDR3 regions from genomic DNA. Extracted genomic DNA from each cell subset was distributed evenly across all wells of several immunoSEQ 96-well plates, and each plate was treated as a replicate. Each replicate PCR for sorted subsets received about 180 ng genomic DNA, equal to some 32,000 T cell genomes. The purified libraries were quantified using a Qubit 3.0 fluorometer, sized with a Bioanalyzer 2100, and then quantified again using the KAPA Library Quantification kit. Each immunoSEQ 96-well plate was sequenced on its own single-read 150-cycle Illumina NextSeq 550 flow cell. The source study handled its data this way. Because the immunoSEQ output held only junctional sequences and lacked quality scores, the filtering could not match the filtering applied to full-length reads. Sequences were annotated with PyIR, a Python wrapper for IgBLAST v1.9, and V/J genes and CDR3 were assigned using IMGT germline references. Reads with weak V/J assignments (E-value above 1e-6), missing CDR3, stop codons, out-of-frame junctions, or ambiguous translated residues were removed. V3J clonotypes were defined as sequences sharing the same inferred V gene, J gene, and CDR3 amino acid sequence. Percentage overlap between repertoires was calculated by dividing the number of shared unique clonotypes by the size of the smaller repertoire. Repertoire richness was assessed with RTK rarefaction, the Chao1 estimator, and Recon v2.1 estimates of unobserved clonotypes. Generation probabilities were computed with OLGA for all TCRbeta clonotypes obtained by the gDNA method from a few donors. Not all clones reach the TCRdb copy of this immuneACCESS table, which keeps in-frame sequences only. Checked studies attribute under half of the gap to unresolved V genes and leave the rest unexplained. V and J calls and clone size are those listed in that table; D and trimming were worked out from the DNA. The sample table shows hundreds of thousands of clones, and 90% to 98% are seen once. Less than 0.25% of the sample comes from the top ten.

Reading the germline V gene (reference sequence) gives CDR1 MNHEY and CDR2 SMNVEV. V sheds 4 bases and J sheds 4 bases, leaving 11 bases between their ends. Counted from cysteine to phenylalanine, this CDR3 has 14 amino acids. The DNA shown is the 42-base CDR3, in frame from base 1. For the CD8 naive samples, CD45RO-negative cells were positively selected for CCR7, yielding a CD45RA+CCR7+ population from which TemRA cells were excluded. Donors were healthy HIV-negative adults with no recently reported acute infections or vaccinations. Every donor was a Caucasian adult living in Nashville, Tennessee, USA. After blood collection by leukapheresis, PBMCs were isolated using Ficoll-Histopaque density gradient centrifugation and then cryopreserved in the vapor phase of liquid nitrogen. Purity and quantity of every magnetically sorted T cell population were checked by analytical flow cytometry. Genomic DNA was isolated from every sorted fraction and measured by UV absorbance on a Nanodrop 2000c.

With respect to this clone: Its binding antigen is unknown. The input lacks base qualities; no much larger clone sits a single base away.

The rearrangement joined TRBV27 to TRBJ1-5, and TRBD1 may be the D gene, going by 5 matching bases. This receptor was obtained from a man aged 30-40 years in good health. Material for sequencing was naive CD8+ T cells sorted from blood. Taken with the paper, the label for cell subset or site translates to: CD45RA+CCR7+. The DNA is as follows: TGTGCCAGCAGTTCACTAGGGACGAATCAGCCCCAGCATTTT. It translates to CASSSLGTNQPQHF.